Sequencing of this T cell receptor (beta chain) was carried out in a study of T cells in Graves' hyperthyroidism and ophthalmopathy. Study-wide results and caveats: Blood also contained most expanded thyroid clonotypes above 0.001.

Amplification yielded TCR beta CDR3 regions, with RNA transcripts as the source. Using the HTBI primer set, a first-round RT-PCR was run on the TCR CDR3. In TCRdb, the multiplex PCR reads were re-called with MiXCR into one record per CDR3 protein. The table has about 840,000 distinct CDR3 sequences, 38% seen once. Over 18 months, lack of ophthalmopathy progression marked Graves' hyperthyroidism as stable. The CDR3 is 15 residues long. Germline CDR1 reads SGHVS; CDR2 reads FQNEAQ. V was trimmed by 1 base and J by 6 bases, leaving 13 bases between them. With regard to this clonotype: The target antigen is unknown.

The V call is TRBV7-8, the J call TRBJ1-5, with a tentative D call TRBD1 (6 bases). The origin of this receptor is a man aged 18 to 29 with Graves' hyperthyroidism. The sequenced sample consisted of blood. The CDR3 region has the DNA TGTGCCAGCAGCTTAGAATCAGGGGAAGGTCAGCCCCAGCATTTT. Translated, it gives CASSLESGEGQPQHF.